This T cell receptor (beta chain) was sequenced in a study of blood T cell repertoires in COVID-19. As for the study in general: Samples taken during acute and convalescent COVID-19 were collected in the United States, Italy and Spain. T cells, B-cell-depleted T cells, or PBMCs supplied cDNA or gDNA.

Clones were read by immunoSEQ multiplex PCR, and TCRdb kept only the in-frame ones, dropping some. This sample yields roughly 100,000 clones, of which about 90% are seen a single time; roughly 17% belongs to the top ten. Germline trimming cut 3 bases from V and 10 bases from J; bases unmatched to any gene: 4. The CDR3 sequence is 14 residues long. CDR1 is WNHNN, CDR2 SYGVQD, per germline (reference sequence). This sequence originates from a man aged 50 to 60 with acute or convalescent COVID-19. This chain connects TRBV10-1 to TRBJ2-1; 12 bases line up with TRBD2. Sequenced: peripheral blood. The CDR3 DNA follows: TGCGCCAGCAGTGAACTAGCGGGGGGATGGGAGCAGTTCTTC. As protein: CASSELAGGWEQFF.